The following is a T cell receptor (beta chain) sequence with its context. The CDR3 sequence is 13 residues long. The germline V gene encodes CDR1 SGHTA and CDR2 FQGTGA. The germline V and J ends were trimmed by 4 bases and 3 bases, with 7 bases remaining between them. These data belong to a study of T cell changes during pregnancy in multiple sclerosis. Clones were read by immunoSEQ multiplex PCR, and TCRdb kept only the in-frame ones, dropping some. Counted here are about 100,000 clones, about 91% occurring once; the ten biggest clones make up around 3.2%. Specimen: peripheral blood, collected in the second trimester of pregnancy. The chain uses TRBV7-3 and TRBJ2-1, with D possibly matching TRBD2 (5 bases). The sequence was obtained from a female donor with multiple sclerosis, enrolled in a pregnancy study. The CDR3 DNA reads TGTGCCAGCAGCTCAGGACTCTACAATGAGCAGTTCTTC. Its translation: CASSSGLYNEQFF.